This T cell receptor beta chain was identified in a study of metastatic and nonmetastatic thyroid tumors. Study as a whole: Comparative analysis of repertoires was undertaken across blood and tumor or nodule tissue obtained from malignant and benign thyroid patients.

Authors' data handling: CDR3 differences across clinicopathological groups were used to build a distant-metastasis classifier for papillary thyroid cancer. MiXCR reprocessed the PCR reads for TCRdb. TCRdb assigned the V and J calls; the authors' analysis was not used. This sample carries around 40,000 clones, roughly 14% of them seen once, and the ten largest clones take over 7.5%. The length of the CDR3 is 14 residues. Per the germline V gene, CDR1 is MNHNS and CDR2 is SASEGT. The V gene lost 2 bases and the J gene lost 5 bases, with 12 bases spanning the gap. Thyroid surgery was preceded by no treatment in any patient.

The TCR comes from a female donor with papillary thyroid cancer or a benign thyroid nodule (not recorded which). Some clones in this sample may be carry-over from other donors' samples. The chain links TRBV6-1 to TRBJ1-1; no reliable D call. Input material: blood. DNA of the CDR3: TGTGCCAGCAGTGAACGGTGGTTAGGGACTGAAGCTTTCTTT. This translates into CASSERWLGTEAFF.